These 18 T cell receptor beta chains came from one sample sequenced in a study of HIV-infected children after antiretroviral therapy interruption. RNA-based 3' RACE libraries used unique molecular identifiers. TCRdb ran MiXCR on the 3' RACE reads and lists one entry per CDR3 protein. This repertoire shows 45,000 to 50,000 distinct CDR3 sequences, around 4.5% found once; its top ten account for 0.6% to 0.85%. This sample's treatment: PENTA 11 planned treatment interruption arm or continuous ART arm. The sequencing used CD45RA+ CD4+ T cells from PBMCs, pooled from several time points, collected from a donor given antiretroviral therapy, either interrupted or continuous. Subset noted: naive CD4+ CD45RA+ CD45RO- T cells. The receptors derive from a pool of human donors with HIV.

This clonotype came up many times. The chain carries TRBV3-1 and TRBJ1-4; a weak D match, TRBD1 (6 bases). From germline, CDR1 is LGHDT and CDR2 YNNKEL (reference sequence). The CDR3 is 14 residues long. Trimming left V 6 bases short and J 8 bases short, with 16 bases between. The CDR3 reads CASSPGTRGEKLFF. The CDR3 nucleotides read TGTGCCAGCAGTCCCGGGACACGGGGGGAAAAACTGTTTTTT.

This clonotype was counted many times. This chain joins TRBV5-1 and TRBJ2-1; D is perhaps TRBD1 or TRBD2 (6 bases each). CDR3 length: 13 residues. V lost 5 bases and J 7 bases, leaving 13 bases between the germline ends. In germline, CDR1 is SGHRS, CDR2 YFSETQ. Here the CDR3 reads CASRTTGRNEQFF. In DNA, the CDR3 is TGCGCCAGCAGAACCACAGGGAGGAATGAGCAGTTCTTC. Full variable domain (remainder filled in from reference TRBV5-1 and TRBJ2-1): KAGVTQTPRYLIKTRGQQVTLSCSPISGHRSVSWYQQTPGQGLQFLFEYFSETQRNKGNFPGRFSGRQFSNSRSEMNVSTLELGDSALYLCASRTTGRNEQFFGPGTRLTVL.

This clonotype was seen a few times. V gene TRBV5-1 combines with J gene TRBJ1-2; D might be TRBD1 (5 bases). Germline V gene data show CDR1 as SGHRS and CDR2 as YFSETQ. This CDR3 has 15 residues. V was cut by 4 bases and J by 6 bases, with 19 bases left in between. The CDR3 nucleotides read TGCGCCAGCAGCCCCGAATTCCAGGGAGGCCATGGCTACACCTTC. The encoded protein is CASSPEFQGGHGYTF.

This clonotype was detected many times. The J gene is TRBJ2-7, the V gene TRBV18, with 11 bases lining up with TRBD1. Germline V lookup: CDR1 KGHSH, CDR2 LQKENI. The trim removed 3 bases at V and 5 bases at J, leaving 6 bases unmatched. CDR3 size: 15 residues. The CDR3: CASSPRRDRGDEQYF. The CDR3 DNA reads TGTGCCAGCTCACCTCGACGGGACAGGGGGGACGAGCAGTACTTC.

This clonotype was counted many times. The chain uses TRBV2 and TRBJ1-4; no definite D call. Per the germline V gene, CDR1 is SNHLY and CDR2 is FYNNEI. Trimming left V 7 bases short and J 8 bases short, with 14 bases between. This CDR3 comprises 13 residues. As DNA, the CDR3 is TGTGCCAGCACTTCTGACCCGAGAGAAAAACTGTTTTTT. Residues: CASTSDPREKLFF. The complete variable domain, with remaining parts taken from reference TRBV2 and TRBJ1-4, reads EPEVTQTPSHQVTQMGQEVILRCVPISNHLYFYWYRQILGQKVEFLVSFYNNEISEKSEIFDDQFSVERPDGSNFTLKIRSTKLEDSAMYFCASTSDPREKLFFGSGTQLSVL.

The rearrangement joins TRBV5-6 to TRBJ2-7, with D perhaps matching TRBD1 (6 bases). The V end was cut by 2 bases, the J end by 6 bases, with 15 bases between. CDR1 is SGHDT and CDR2 is YYEEEE in the germline V gene. The CDR3 is 14 residues long. The CDR3 region has the DNA TGTGCCAGCAGCTTTCTGGACAGACCCTCCGAGCAGTACTTC. Amino acid sequence: CASSFLDRPSEQYF.

V gene TRBV29-1 combines with J gene TRBJ2-7, with 12 positions matching TRBD2. CDR1 SQVTM and CDR2 ANQGSEA come from the germline V gene. This CDR3 has 15 amino acids. Trimming at V came to 1 base and at J to 4 bases, leaving 5 bases not matched to a gene. CDR3 sequence reads: CSVEGGLAGRYEQYF. The CDR3 region has the DNA TGCAGCGTTGAAGGGGGACTAGCGGGTAGATACGAGCAGTACTTC.

This clonotype was seen repeatedly, ten times or more. The genes are TRBV2 and TRBJ2-7; possibly TRBD1 for D (5 bases). The germline gives CDR1 SNHLY, CDR2 FYNNEI. The CDR3 length is 12 residues. V dropped 4 bases and J dropped 3 bases, with 7 bases sitting between them. The CDR3 DNA is TGTGCCAGCAGTGCCGACAGCTACGAGCAGTACTTC. Translating it yields CASSADSYEQYF.

This clonotype was detected many times. The genes are TRBV20-1 and TRBJ1-6; no firm D call. The germline CDR1 and CDR2 sequences are DFQATT and SNEGSKA (reference sequence). The CDR3 is made up of 14 amino acids. Deletions cut 6 bases from V and 8 bases from J, with 17 bases between. The CDR3, as DNA: TGCAGTGCCTCGGGCAGCCGGTACGATTCACCCCTCCACTTT. Residues: CSASGSRYDSPLHF.

Ten or more counts support this clonotype. The chain is built from TRBV5-8 and TRBJ1-2; 8 bases agree with TRBD1. V shed 3 bases, J shed 5 bases, and the junction held 15 bases outside the gene matches. The CDR3 has 17 amino acids. Germline CDR1 reads SGHTS; CDR2 reads YDEGEE. The CDR3: CASSSWTGITSPYGYTF. For the CDR3, the DNA is TGTGCCAGCAGCTCCTGGACAGGGATCACTTCACCTTATGGCTACACCTTC.

This clonotype was counted at least ten times. The chain carries TRBV13 and TRBJ2-1; TRBD2 matches at 11 bases. Germline lookup yields CDR1 PRHDT and CDR2 FYEKMQ (reference sequence). The CDR3 is made up of 15 amino acids. Trimming at V came to 8 bases and at J to 12 bases, leaving 15 bases not matched to a gene. CDR3 in DNA: TGTGCCAGCGCCCGTGGCCTCGCACTAGCGGGGGTGCAGTTCTTC. It translates to CASARGLALAGVQFF.

This clonotype was counted a few times. The rearrangement links TRBV20-1 to TRBJ2-1; D call uncertain. Trimming left V 4 bases short and J 6 bases short, with 16 bases between. This CDR3 contains 14 residues. Germline V gives CDR1 DFQATT, CDR2 SNEGSKA (reference sequence). The CDR3 region is CSATRDPQINEQFF. CDR3 DNA sequence: TGCAGTGCTACCCGAGATCCCCAGATCAATGAGCAGTTCTTC.

This clonotype showed up many times. The chain has TRBV12-5 and TRBJ2-3; TRBD2 matches 7 bases. The CDR3 has 14 amino acids. The V gene end was trimmed by 3 bases and the J gene end by 5 bases; junction bases not matched to a gene: 5. Germline values: CDR1 LGHNT, CDR2 FRNRAP. CDR3 sequence: CASGLLGEGDTQYF. DNA for the CDR3: TGTGCTAGTGGTTTACTAGGGGAGGGAGATACGCAGTATTTT. Filled out from reference TRBV12-5 and TRBJ2-3, the complete variable domain reads DARVTQTPRHKVTEMGQEVTMRCQPILGHNTVFWYRQTMMQGLELLAYFRNRAPLDDSGMPKDRFSAEMPDATLATLKIQPSEPRDSAVYFCASGLLGEGDTQYFGPGTRLTVL.

The sample holds many counts of this clonotype. The CDR3 spells CASSSTVVEQYF. CDR3 nucleotide sequence: TGCGCCAGCTCTTCGACAGTGGTTGAGCAGTACTTC. The rearrangement joins TRBV10-2 to TRBJ2-7; TRBD1 might be the D (5 bases). The CDR3 runs 12 residues. Trimming removed 8 bases from V and 7 bases from J, with 15 bases in between. Germline CDR1 WSHSY, CDR2 SAAADI.

This clonotype showed up many times. V and J are TRBV20-1 and TRBJ2-6; D is unclear. The V gene lost 7 bases and the J gene lost 1 base, with 8 bases spanning the gap. The CDR3 is made up of 13 amino acids. Germline CDR1 reads DFQATT; CDR2 reads SNEGSKA (reference sequence). The CDR3 spells CSVLHSGANVLTF. CDR3 nucleotide sequence: TGCAGTGTTCTCCATTCTGGGGCCAACGTCCTGACTTTC.

The genes are TRBV20-1 and TRBJ2-1; D might be TRBD1 or TRBD2, each matching 5 bases. This CDR3 is 13 amino acids long. V was trimmed by 5 bases and J by 1 base, leaving 9 bases between them. The germline CDR1 and CDR2 sequences are DFQATT and SNEGSKA (reference sequence). The CDR3 reads CSALGVSYNEQFF. CDR3 coding DNA: TGCAGTGCTTTGGGGGTATCCTACAATGAGCAGTTCTTC.

This clonotype appeared many times. The chain is built from TRBV2 and TRBJ1-4; TRBD1 matches 10 bases. The V segment lost 5 bases and the J segment 6 bases; nucleotides outside the gene matches: 3. CDR1 is SNHLY, CDR2 FYNNEI, per germline. The CDR3 has 14 amino acids. DNA for the CDR3: TGTGCCAGCAGTAGGGACAGGGGCCATGAAAAACTGTTTTTT. It yields the protein CASSRDRGHEKLFF.

This clonotype was detected only a few times. CDR3 amino acids: CSVGQGAGKLFF. The CDR3 nucleotides are TGCAGCGTTGGACAGGGGGCCGGAAAACTGTTTTTT. This chain uses TRBV29-1 with TRBJ1-4, with TRBD1 matching 10 bases. From germline, CDR1 is SQVTM and CDR2 ANQGSEA. Germline trimming cut 4 bases from V and 10 bases from J; bases unmatched to any gene: 3. This CDR3 comprises 12 residues.